Following are 16 T cell receptor beta chains from one sample sequenced in a study of blood T cell repertoires in COVID-19. The data were produced by immunoSEQ multiplex PCR, yet TCRdb's version contains in-frame clones alone and is incomplete. The sample has under 450,000 clones, roughly four fifths seen once. Source material: PBMCs or T cells enriched from blood (not recorded which). The receptors stem from a woman between 45 and 65 years old who had recovered from COVID-19.

The table lists this clone with a count of one. Here the CDR3 DNA reads TGTGCCAGCAGCCAAGATGAGGGGGGGCGGTGGGAGACCCAGTACTTC. Translation: CASSQDEGGRWETQYF. The genes are TRBV3-1 (or the pseudogene TRBV3-2) and TRBJ2-5; TRBD2 might be the D (7 bases). Germline V gives CDR1 LGHDT, CDR2 YNNKEL (reference sequence). The CDR3 sequence is 16 residues long. Trimming took off 0 bases at V and 5 bases at J, with 16 bases between the two ends.

The gene calls are TRBV6-5 and TRBJ1-5; TRBD1 agrees at 8 bases. Germline assignment: CDR1 MNHEY and CDR2 SVGAGI. The CDR3 runs to 14 residues. The J segment lost 5 bases and the V segment lost 6 bases, leaving 6 bases of the junction unmatched. CDR3 sequence (DNA): TGTGCCAGCAGATCCGGGACAGGAGATCAGCCCCAGCATTTT. As protein: CASRSGTGDQPQHF.

In the case of this clone: Other DNA sequences from this sample encode an identical CDR3 as well. This sequence joins TRBV18 and TRBJ1-1; 8 nucleotides line up with TRBD1. Per the germline V gene, CDR1 is KGHSH and CDR2 is LQKENI. V gave up 3 bases and J gave up 1 base; unmatched junction bases: 7. This CDR3 region has 16 residues. The DNA for the CDR3 is TGTGCCAGCTCACCCGGCCAAGGACAGGGGAACACTGAAGCTTTCTTT. Translation gives CASSPGQGQGNTEAFF.

V usage is TRBV20-1 and J usage is TRBJ2-1; TRBD1 matches 7 bases. Per germline, CDR1 DFQATT and CDR2 SNEGSKA (reference sequence). The CDR3 extends over 15 amino acids. V shed 3 bases, J shed 0 bases, and the junction held 5 bases outside the gene matches. The CDR3 here is CSASKGASSYNEQFF. The CDR3 bases are TGCAGTGCTAGTAAGGGGGCGAGCTCCTACAATGAGCAGTTCTTC.

This clone has more than one count but fewer than ten. The chain combines TRBV10-3 with TRBJ2-4; 7 bases are a match to TRBD2. Germline V gene data show CDR1 as ENHRY and CDR2 as SYGVKD. The V gene end was trimmed by 0 bases and the J gene end by 0 bases; junction bases not matched to a gene: 8. The CDR3 loop spans 18 amino acids. The CDR3 sequence: CAISESIAGPLAKNIQYF. In nucleotides, the CDR3 is TGTGCCATCAGTGAGTCGATAGCGGGTCCTCTAGCCAAAAACATTCAGTACTTC.

V and J are TRBV28 and TRBJ2-1; TRBD2 agrees at 13 bases. Losses at the gene ends were 6 bases for V and 6 bases for J; bases not matched to a gene: 11. The CDR3 consists of 17 residues. Per germline, CDR1 MDHEN and CDR2 SYDVKM. DNA for the CDR3: TGTGCCAGCAGCCCTACCGCCGGACTAGCGGGGGCCAATGAGCAGTTCTTC. Encoded protein: CASSPTAGLAGANEQFF.

This clone occurred a few times. The chain joins TRBV6-2 or TRBV6-3 to TRBJ2-7; possibly TRBD2 for D (6 bases). The length of the CDR3 is 15 residues. Germline-derived CDR1 and CDR2 are MNHEY and SVGEGT. The ends were cut back, 0 bases at V and 7 bases at J, with 16 bases in the middle. The CDR3 DNA sequence: TGTGCCAGCAGTTACTCCCGCGGGGTGGGTTTGGAGCAGTACTTC. Amino acids: CASSYSRGVGLEQYF.

For the CDR3, the DNA is TGTGCCAGCAGCGTTACAGGGGAAGGTTCACCCCTCCACTTT. It translates to CASSVTGEGSPLHF. The chain has TRBV9 and TRBJ1-6, with 7 positions matching TRBD1. Per germline, CDR1 SGDLS and CDR2 YYNGEE. J gave up 9 bases and V 2 bases, and 5 bases lay outside the gene matches. The CDR3 sequence is 14 residues long.

The chain uses TRBV5-1 and TRBJ2-1; weak D call: TRBD2 (5 bases). This CDR3 region has 13 residues. Deletions cut 4 bases from V and 8 bases from J, with 13 bases between. Germline V CDR1 and CDR2: SGHRS, YFSETQ. The CDR3: CASSRGSGYEQFF. For the CDR3, the DNA is TGCGCCAGCAGCCGAGGGAGCGGTTATGAGCAGTTCTTC.

The CDR3 region has the DNA TGTGCCAGCAGCCCCCAGGGACAGAGGTCAGAGCAGTTCTTC. Its protein is CASSPQGQRSEQFF. The chain has TRBV9 and TRBJ2-1, with 7 bases that match TRBD1. Per the germline V gene, CDR1 is SGDLS and CDR2 is YYNGEE. V trimming: 4 bases; J trimming: 10 bases; junction bases outside the gene matches: 11. The CDR3 covers 14 residues.

V is TRBV24-1 and J is TRBJ1-2, with 10 bases aligning to TRBD1. The CDR3 has 13 residues. Germline CDR1 reads KGHDR; CDR2 reads SFDVKD. V shed 2 bases, J shed 7 bases, and the junction held 0 bases outside the gene matches. CDR3 loop: CATSDWTGGGYTF. The CDR3 DNA reads as TGTGCCACCAGTGATTGGACAGGGGGTGGCTACACCTTC.

V gene TRBV3-1 (or the pseudogene TRBV3-2) combines with J gene TRBJ2-1, with 13 bases lining up with TRBD2. The ends lost 4 bases at V and 8 bases at J; junction bases unmatched: 11. Germline V CDR1 and CDR2: LGHDT, YNNKEL (reference sequence). This CDR3 is 17 amino acids long. The DNA for the CDR3 is TGTGCCAGCAGCCCTACTGGGACTAGCGGGATTGGTCATGAGCAGTTCTTC. Protein product: CASSPTGTSGIGHEQFF.

This rearrangement joins TRBV30 to TRBJ1-2, with TRBD1 as a possible D gene (5 bases). There are 14 residues in the CDR3. With 3 bases removed from V and 7 bases from J, the gap between germline ends came to 18 bases. Germline V gene sequence: CDR1 GTSNPN, CDR2 SVGIG (reference sequence). The CDR3 region is CAWRRAGTRGGYTF. In nucleotides, the CDR3 is TGTGCCTGGAGACGGGCAGGGACTAGGGGTGGCTACACCTTC.

The V gene is TRBV9, the J gene TRBJ2-3, with TRBD2 matching over 11 bases. Germline CDR1 reads SGDLS; CDR2 reads YYNGEE. V trimming: 6 bases; J trimming: 2 bases; junction bases outside the gene matches: 5. CDR3 length equals 15 residues. In nucleotides, the CDR3 is TGTGCCAGCACCTTAGCGGGGGGGCACACAGATACGCAGTATTTT. Residues: CASTLAGGHTDTQYF.

The chain couples TRBV20-1 to TRBJ2-7, with TRBD1 as a possible D gene (6 bases). Germline CDR1 and CDR2: DFQATT and SNEGSKA (reference sequence). Trimming removed 3 bases at V and 3 bases at J, with 9 bases between. This CDR3 region has 12 residues. CDR3 residues: CSASPQGYEQYF. The CDR3 DNA reads as TGCAGTGCTAGTCCACAGGGCTACGAGCAGTACTTC.

This clone was picked up a small number of times. The rearrangement uses TRBV7-8 and TRBJ2-1; TRBD2 might be the D (6 bases). This CDR3 comprises 12 residues. Trimming cost V 5 bases and J 9 bases, with 11 bases left between them. Germline CDR1 SGHVS, CDR2 FQNEAQ. CDR3 coding DNA: TGTGCCAGCAGCCCGGAGGGCCTTGAGCAGTTCTTC. Its protein is CASSPEGLEQFF.